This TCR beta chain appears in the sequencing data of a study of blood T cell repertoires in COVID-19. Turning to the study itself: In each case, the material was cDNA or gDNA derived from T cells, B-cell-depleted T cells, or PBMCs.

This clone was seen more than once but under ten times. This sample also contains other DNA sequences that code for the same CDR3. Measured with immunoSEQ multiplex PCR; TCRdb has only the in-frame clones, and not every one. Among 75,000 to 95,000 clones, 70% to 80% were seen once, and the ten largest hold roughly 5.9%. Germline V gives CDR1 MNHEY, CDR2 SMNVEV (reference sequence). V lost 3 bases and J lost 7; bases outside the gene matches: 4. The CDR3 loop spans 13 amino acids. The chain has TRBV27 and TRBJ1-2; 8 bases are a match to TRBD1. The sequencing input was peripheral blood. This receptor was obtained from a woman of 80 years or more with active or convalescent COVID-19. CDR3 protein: CASSLQGARGYTF. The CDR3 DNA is TGTGCCAGCAGTTTGCAGGGGGCGCGTGGCTACACCTTC.